One sample yielded the 29 T cell receptor beta chains listed below, sequenced in a study of blood T cells in healthy people across ages. A second roughly 6 to 12 cycle PCR used barcoded and J-beta primers. TCRdb re-called the 5' RACE reads with MiXCR, one entry per CDR3 protein. Counted here are about 1.8 million distinct CDR3 sequences, roughly 52% occurring once; the ten biggest clones make up around 2.1%. Source material: blood. The source is a woman in her thirties or forties in good health.

The chain couples TRBV28 to TRBJ2-5; D is uncertain. Germline CDR1 is MDHEN and CDR2 is SYDVKM. Deletions cut 6 bases from V and 2 bases from J, with 13 bases between. This CDR3 has 14 residues. CDR3 sequence: CASSLRLEQETQYF. CDR3 nucleotide sequence: TGTGCCAGCAGCTTACGCCTCGAACAAGAGACCCAGTACTTC.

This clonotype was seen a few times. CDR3 bases: TGTGCCACCAGACTAGCGGGGAGACAAGAGACCCAGTACTTC. It yields the protein CATRLAGRQETQYF. The genes are TRBV27 and TRBJ2-5; TRBD2 matches 11 bases. With V trimmed by 10 bases and J by 2 bases, 6 bases remained unmatched. CDR1 and CDR2 from the germline V gene are MNHEY and SMNVEV (reference sequence). There are 14 residues in the CDR3.

The chain recombines TRBV11-2 with TRBJ2-7, with D possibly matching TRBD2 (6 bases). Germline lookup yields CDR1 SGHAT and CDR2 FQNNGV. Trimming left V 5 bases short and J 0 bases short, with 17 bases between. This CDR3 has 16 amino acids. CDR3 amino acids: CASSHPEGGSSYEQYF. CDR3 sequence (DNA): TGTGCCAGCAGCCACCCTGAAGGAGGGAGCTCCTACGAGCAGTACTTC.

This clonotype was seen a handful of times. The rearrangement joins TRBV28 to TRBJ2-6; D remains ambiguous. The CDR3 runs 16 residues. CDR1 is MDHEN and CDR2 is SYDVKM in the germline V gene. V lost 3 bases and J 0 bases, leaving 9 bases between the germline ends. CDR3 residues: CASSLWLASGANVLTF. CDR3 DNA: TGTGCCAGCAGTTTGTGGCTGGCCTCTGGGGCCAACGTCCTGACTTTC.

This chain connects TRBV4-1 to TRBJ2-1; 9 bases agree with TRBD1. From germline, CDR1 is MGHRA and CDR2 YSYEKL. This CDR3 comprises 14 residues. V trimming: 4 bases; J trimming: 8 bases; junction bases outside the gene matches: 6. CDR3 in DNA: TGCGCCAGCAGCCTCATTGACAGGGGGGATGAGCAGTTCTTC. As protein: CASSLIDRGDEQFF.

The sample holds a few counts of this clonotype. The DNA for the CDR3 is TGCAGTGCTAGAGACCGGCGAAATCAGCCCCAGCATTTT. This encodes CSARDRRNQPQHF. The chain is built from TRBV20-1 and TRBJ1-5; D not resolved. The germline gives CDR1 DFQATT, CDR2 SNEGSKA (reference sequence). V lost 0 bases to trimming and J lost 4 bases, with 7 bases between them. This CDR3 has 13 amino acids.

The chain is built from TRBV20-1 and TRBJ1-1, with D uncertain. Germline loops: CDR1 DFQATT, CDR2 SNEGSKA (reference sequence). With 4 bases removed from V and 4 bases from J, the gap between germline ends came to 13 bases. CDR3 length equals 13 residues. The DNA of the CDR3 is TGCAGTGCTATTGTCTCCGGGTCCACTGAAGCTTTCTTT. Its protein product is CSAIVSGSTEAFF.

V usage is TRBV28 and J usage is TRBJ2-3; 12 bases align to TRBD1. Trimming removed 5 bases from V and 4 bases from J; junction bases left unmatched: 7. The CDR3 sequence is 16 residues long. Germline CDR1 and CDR2: MDHEN and SYDVKM. The DNA for the CDR3 is TGTGCCAGCAGTCCCTGGGACAGGGGGCTATCAGATACGCAGTATTTT. It encodes CASSPWDRGLSDTQYF.

The chain employs TRBV24-1 and TRBJ2-5; 7 nucleotides agree with TRBD1. The germline V gene encodes CDR1 KGHDR and CDR2 SFDVKD. J was trimmed by 0 bases and V by 3 bases; bases with no gene match: 3. CDR3 length: 15 residues. The CDR3 loop is CATSDKQGYQETQYF. CDR3 coding DNA: TGTGCCACCAGTGATAAACAGGGGTACCAAGAGACCCAGTACTTC.

This sequence joins TRBV10-3 and TRBJ1-1, with a weak D call TRBD1 (5 bases). This CDR3 region has 12 residues. V was trimmed by 8 bases and J by 1 base, leaving 8 bases between them. Germline V gene sequence: CDR1 ENHRY, CDR2 SYGVKD. The CDR3 nucleotides are TGTGCCATCCGACAGCCGAACACTGAAGCTTTCTTT. Translation: CAIRQPNTEAFF.

Comment on this clonotype: The junction and the germline gene differ at one end; a read error may be behind it. The rearrangement joins TRBV5-4 to TRBJ2-5; no firm D call. This CDR3 has 14 residues. CDR1 is SGHNT and CDR2 is YYREEE in the germline V gene (reference sequence). The CDR3 DNA follows: TGTGCCAGCAGCCCAGAGGTCCTCAGAGAGGCCCAGTACTTC. It is translated as CASSPEVLREAQYF.

The chain is built from TRBV27 and TRBJ1-1; D may be TRBD1 (5 bases). Germline CDR1 and CDR2: MNHEY and SMNVEV (reference sequence). The CDR3 extends over 19 amino acids. V shed 2 bases and J shed 0 bases, with 22 bases lying between them. The CDR3 nucleotides read TGTGCCAGCAGTTTACGGATTGGTGGAGGGGCCTTAGTGAACACTGAAGCTTTCTTT. This translates into CASSLRIGGGALVNTEAFF.

This rearrangement joins TRBV5-1 to TRBJ1-1, with D unresolved. CDR1 SGHRS and CDR2 YFSETQ come from the germline V gene. This CDR3 has 13 amino acids. V dropped 5 bases and J dropped 5 bases, with 13 bases sitting between them. The CDR3 nucleotides are TGCGCCAGCAGTGGGCTTGTGGGGACTGAAGCTTTCTTT. This encodes CASSGLVGTEAFF.

This clonotype was counted at least ten times. The chain joins TRBV7-2 to TRBJ2-5; D gene unclear. The CDR3 covers 12 residues. Germline V lookup: CDR1 SGHTA, CDR2 FQGNSA. V was shortened by 3 bases and J by 4 bases, with 6 bases between the two germline ends. The CDR3 is CASSFARETQYF. CDR3 sequence (DNA): TGTGCCAGCAGCTTCGCGCGAGAGACCCAGTACTTC.

The chain carries TRBV15 and TRBJ2-3; 8 nucleotides line up with TRBD2. V shed 0 bases, J shed 2 bases, and the junction held 10 bases outside the gene matches. Germline CDR1 and CDR2: LNHNV and YYDKDF (reference sequence). The CDR3 covers 18 residues. Here the CDR3 DNA reads TGTGCCACCAGCAGAGATCACCTGGGACTAGATCTCACAGATACGCAGTATTTT. Its protein is CATSRDHLGLDLTDTQYF.

This clonotype was seen once. This chain joins TRBV6-1 and TRBJ1-5; 9 positions agree with TRBD1. CDR3 length: 17 amino acids. Per the germline V gene, CDR1 is MNHNS and CDR2 is SASEGT. After removal of 4 bases from V and 4 bases from J, the junction contained 11 bases not matched to a gene. In DNA, the CDR3 is TGTGCCAGCAGTGCGGACAGGGGAGGGGGGGGGAATCAGCCCCAGCATTTT. Translation: CASSADRGGGGNQPQHF.

V and J are TRBV20-1 and TRBJ2-5; D may be TRBD2 (5 bases). Trimming left V 3 bases short and J 0 bases short, with 11 bases between. CDR1 DFQATT and CDR2 SNEGSKA come from the germline V gene (reference sequence). The CDR3 is 14 amino acids. The CDR3 sequence is CSARVGVDQETQYF. The DNA for the CDR3 is TGCAGTGCTAGGGTCGGGGTCGACCAAGAGACCCAGTACTTC.

The V call is TRBV18, the J call TRBJ1-5, with a possible D match to TRBD1 (5 bases). Germline lookup yields CDR1 KGHSH and CDR2 LQKENI. The CDR3 loop spans 15 amino acids. Deletions cut 4 bases from V and 0 bases from J, with 10 bases between. The CDR3 region is CASSQGRASNQPQHF. In DNA, the CDR3 is TGTGCCAGCTCACAGGGGAGGGCTAGCAATCAGCCCCAGCATTTT.

This clonotype was found many times. The V and J genes are TRBV27 and TRBJ2-1; 9 bases align to TRBD1. The junction had 5 bases not matched to a gene; V was cut back by 6 bases and J by 2 bases. The CDR3 has 15 amino acids. Germline V CDR1 and CDR2: MNHEY, SMNVEV (reference sequence). The CDR3 region has the DNA TGTGCCAGCAGCCCCGGGACAGGGCCCTACAATGAGCAGTTCTTC. Residues: CASSPGTGPYNEQFF.

V usage is TRBV20-1 and J usage is TRBJ1-2; no clear D. CDR3 length: 11 residues. V lost 6 bases and J lost 7, with 12 bases in between. Per germline, CDR1 DFQATT and CDR2 SNEGSKA (reference sequence). CDR3 sequence reads: CSAAGWPGYTF. The CDR3 DNA follows: TGCAGTGCCGCGGGGTGGCCTGGCTACACCTTC.

The chain joins TRBV29-1 to TRBJ2-1; 9 positions agree with TRBD2. The DNA end lines up better with TRBJ2-7; the J call may be wrong. The CDR3 is made up of 15 amino acids. Germline V CDR1 and CDR2: SQVTM, ANQGSEA. CDR3 DNA: TGCAGCGTTGAGACTAGCGGACCTACCTACAATGAGCAGTACTTC. Translated, it gives CSVETSGPTYNEQYF.

The chain employs TRBV28 and TRBJ1-2; D may be TRBD1 (5 bases). Germline V gene sequence: CDR1 MDHEN, CDR2 SYDVKM. V dropped 8 bases and J dropped 2 bases, with 12 bases sitting between them. This CDR3 spans 13 amino acids. This CDR3 is CASWGGTNYGYTF. Here the CDR3 DNA reads TGTGCCAGCTGGGGCGGGACCAACTATGGCTACACCTTC.

This chain joins TRBV7-9 and TRBJ2-5; D could derive from TRBD1 or TRBD2 (5 bases each). CDR1 and CDR2 from the germline V gene are SEHNR and FQNEAQ (reference sequence). CDR3 size: 14 residues. Trimming pared 4 bases from V and 4 bases from J, leaving 13 bases between. CDR3 loop: CASSSPGDPETQYF. The CDR3 DNA follows: TGTGCCAGCAGCTCCCCCGGGGACCCAGAGACCCAGTACTTC.

V gene TRBV20-1 combines with J gene TRBJ1-2, with TRBD1 matching 10 bases. Germline lookup yields CDR1 DFQATT and CDR2 SNEGSKA (reference sequence). Germline trimming cut 4 bases from V and 6 bases from J; bases unmatched to any gene: 5. This CDR3 has 13 residues. The CDR3 DNA sequence: TGCAGTGCTATCCGACAGGGGGCGAATGGCTACACCTTC. The encoded protein is CSAIRQGANGYTF.

Only a few counts were recorded for this clonotype. The V call is TRBV10-2, the J call TRBJ2-7; 7 nucleotides line up with TRBD1. The CDR3 has 16 residues. CDR1 and CDR2 (germline): WSHSY, SAAADI. V was pared by 4 bases and J by 2 bases, with 11 bases of the junction left unmatched. The DNA of the CDR3 is TGCGCCAGCAGTGGGGCGGACAGGAATCCACCCTACGAGCAGTACTTC. This encodes CASSGADRNPPYEQYF.

This clonotype was observed a handful of times. This chain links TRBV7-2 with TRBJ2-3, with D possibly TRBD1 on 5 matching bases. CDR1 SGHTA and CDR2 FQGNSA come from the germline V gene. This CDR3 spans 13 amino acids. V shed 5 bases and J shed 4 bases, with 10 bases lying between them. The CDR3 sequence: CASSGAHADTQYF. The CDR3 coding sequence is TGTGCCAGCAGCGGGGCCCACGCAGATACGCAGTATTTT.

The chain couples TRBV6-5 to TRBJ2-1, with unresolved D. The germline V and J ends were trimmed by 4 bases and 0 bases, with 10 bases remaining between them. This CDR3 is built from 15 residues. Germline V gives CDR1 MNHEY, CDR2 SVGAGI. CDR3 loop: CASSLVSFSYNEQFF. DNA for the CDR3: TGTGCCAGCAGTTTAGTTAGTTTCTCCTACAATGAGCAGTTCTTC.

The chain is built from TRBV5-1 and TRBJ2-7, with 8 bases identical to TRBD2. Germline loops: CDR1 SGHRS, CDR2 YFSETQ. This CDR3 is built from 16 residues. With 1 base clipped from V and 2 bases from J, the junction kept 8 bases outside the gene matches. The DNA of the CDR3 is TGCGCCAGCAGCTTGTTGAATAGCGGGACACCCTACGAGCAGTACTTC. Its translation is CASSLLNSGTPYEQYF.

V is TRBV7-2 and J is TRBJ2-5, with 12 bases matching TRBD1. J lost 6 bases, V lost 5 bases, and 4 bases had no gene match. CDR3 size: 14 residues. Germline CDR1 is SGHTA and CDR2 is FQGNSA. CDR3 DNA sequence: TGTGCCAGCAGCCCGGGACAGGGGGCGCAGACCCAGTACTTC. This translates into CASSPGQGAQTQYF.